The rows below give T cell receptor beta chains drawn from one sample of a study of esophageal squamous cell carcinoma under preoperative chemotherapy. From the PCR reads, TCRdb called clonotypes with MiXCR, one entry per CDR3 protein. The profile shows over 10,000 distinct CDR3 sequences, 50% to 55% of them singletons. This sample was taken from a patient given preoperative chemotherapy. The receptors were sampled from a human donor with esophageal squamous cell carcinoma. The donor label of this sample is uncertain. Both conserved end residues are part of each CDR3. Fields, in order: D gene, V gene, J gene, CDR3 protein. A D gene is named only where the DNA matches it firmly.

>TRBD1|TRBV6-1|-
CAGLLTGTGDNEQYF
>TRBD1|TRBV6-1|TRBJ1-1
CASSPRDRGRVEAFF
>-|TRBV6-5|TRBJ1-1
CASSYSKVNTEAFF
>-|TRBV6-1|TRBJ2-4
CASSEGLCATNTQYF
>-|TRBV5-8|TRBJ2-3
CAGGGGGGQDTQYF
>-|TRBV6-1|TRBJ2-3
CASLEGVGTGTQYF
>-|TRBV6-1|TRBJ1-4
CASMNRAINEKLFF
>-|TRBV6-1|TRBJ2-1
CASMRGRGYQETQFF
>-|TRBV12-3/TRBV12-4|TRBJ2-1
CASSSDRSSYNEQFF
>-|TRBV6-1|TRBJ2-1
CASSEPGNEQFF
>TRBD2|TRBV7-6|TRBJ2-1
CASSQGLAGGPSYNEQFF
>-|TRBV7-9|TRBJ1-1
CASSLRGRTEAFF
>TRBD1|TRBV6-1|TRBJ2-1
CASSPGQGVYNEQFF
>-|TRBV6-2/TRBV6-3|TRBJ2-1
CASSYFGRLDGNEQFF
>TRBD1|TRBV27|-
CASSFKGAYYEQYF
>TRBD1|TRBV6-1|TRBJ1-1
CASSRDRGPEAFF
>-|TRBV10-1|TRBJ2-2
CASGRATGELFF
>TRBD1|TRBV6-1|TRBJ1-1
CASSEYRGTEAFF
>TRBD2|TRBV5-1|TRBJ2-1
CASSLLAGSYNEQFF
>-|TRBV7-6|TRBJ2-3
CASSLRALRRERSTDTQYF
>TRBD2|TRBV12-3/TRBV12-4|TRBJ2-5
CASRTSGSGRETQYF
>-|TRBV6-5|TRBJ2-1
CASSYSNEQFF
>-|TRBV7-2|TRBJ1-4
CASSRGRVRNEKLFF
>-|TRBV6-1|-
CASSVYNEQYF
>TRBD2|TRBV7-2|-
CASSWTSSETQYF
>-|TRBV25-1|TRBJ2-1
CASSAGGSYRNEQFF
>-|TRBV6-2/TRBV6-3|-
CASSYIAEQYF
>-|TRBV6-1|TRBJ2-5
CASSASLQETQYF
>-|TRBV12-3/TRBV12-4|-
CASSLGLAIYYEQYF
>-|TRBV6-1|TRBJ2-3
CASGRGADLGTDTQYF
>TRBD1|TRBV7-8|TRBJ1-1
CASSPGTGGSGTEAFF
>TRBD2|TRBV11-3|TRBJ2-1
CASSSRLAGSYNEQFF
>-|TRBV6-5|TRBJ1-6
CASSHRTINNSPLHF
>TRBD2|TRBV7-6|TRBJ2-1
CASSPRTSGSLSSYNEQFF
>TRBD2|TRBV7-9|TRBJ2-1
CASSLDEPGLAGYNEQFF
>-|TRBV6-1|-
CARFTAKDTQYF
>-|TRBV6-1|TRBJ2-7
CASELTVGSYEQYF
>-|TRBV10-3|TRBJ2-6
CAISEGVASGANVLTF
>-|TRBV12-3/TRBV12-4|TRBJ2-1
CASSLVGRNNEQFF
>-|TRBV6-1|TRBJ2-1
CASAGQHSYNKQFF
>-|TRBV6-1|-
CASGNRDSYEQYF
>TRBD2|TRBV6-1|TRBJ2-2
CASSVGSGRPSGELFF
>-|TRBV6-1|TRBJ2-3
CASRGRGGTDTQYF
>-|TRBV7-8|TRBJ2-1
CAIRGLQETQFF
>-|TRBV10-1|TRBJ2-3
CASSERVVDTQYF